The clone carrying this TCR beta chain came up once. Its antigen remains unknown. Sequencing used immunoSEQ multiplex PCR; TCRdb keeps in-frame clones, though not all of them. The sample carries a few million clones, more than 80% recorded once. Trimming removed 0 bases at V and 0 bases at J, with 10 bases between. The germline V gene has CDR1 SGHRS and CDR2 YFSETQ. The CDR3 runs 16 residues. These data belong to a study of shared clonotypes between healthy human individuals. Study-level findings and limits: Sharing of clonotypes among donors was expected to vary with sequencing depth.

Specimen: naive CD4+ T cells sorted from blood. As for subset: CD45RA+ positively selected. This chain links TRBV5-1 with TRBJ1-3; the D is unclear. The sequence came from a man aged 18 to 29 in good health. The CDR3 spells CASSLGGRSSGNTIYF. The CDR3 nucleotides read TGCGCCAGCAGCTTGGGAGGGCGTAGCTCTGGAAACACCATATATTTT.